Listed below are T cell receptor beta chains from one sample, sequenced in a study of identical twins. TCRdb redid the calling of the 5' RACE reads with MiXCR, one entry per CDR3 protein. Counted here are hundreds of thousands of distinct CDR3 sequences, approximately 22% occurring once; the ten biggest clones make up approximately 4.5%. This sample was also put to use in a study of T cells expressing NK-cell markers.

The sequencing input was PBMCs. These TCRs come from a woman aged 18 to 35 in good health. Each CDR3 is given without its conserved first and last residue.

J gene: TRBJ2-1
V gene: TRBV9
CDR3 protein: ASSALIDNEQF

J gene: TRBJ2-1
V gene: TRBV27
CDR3 protein: ASRGLAGGENEQF

J gene: TRBJ2-2
V gene: TRBV29-1
CDR3 protein: SARQGSTGELF

J gene: TRBJ2-3
V gene: TRBV20-1
CDR3 protein: SARVRDFTDTQY

J gene: TRBJ2-3
V gene: TRBV6-5
CDR3 protein: ASSYTNSLHTQY

J gene: TRBJ2-7
V gene: TRBV20-1
CDR3 protein: SARVGQSYEQY

J gene: TRBJ2-1
V gene: TRBV6-2/TRBV6-3
CDR3 protein: ASRIGGTGVNEQF

J gene: TRBJ2-3
V gene: TRBV29-1
CDR3 protein: QAGTDTQY

J gene: TRBJ2-5
V gene: TRBV18
CDR3 protein: ASSPNVAREETQY

J gene: TRBJ2-7
V gene: TRBV7-9
CDR3 protein: ASSDPPGQGYEQY

J gene: TRBJ2-7
V gene: TRBV18
CDR3 protein: ASSPWTGKATYEQY

J gene: TRBJ2-6
V gene: TRBV9
CDR3 protein: ASSVETLSSGANVLT

J gene: TRBJ2-3
V gene: TRBV20-1
CDR3 protein: SATGGAWTLGQY

J gene: TRBJ1-2
V gene: TRBV5-4
CDR3 protein: ASNSDRTEHGYT

J gene: TRBJ2-1
V gene: TRBV10-3
CDR3 protein: AISTLAGADEQF

J gene: TRBJ2-1
V gene: TRBV7-9
CDR3 protein: ASSSSQNTHNEQF

J gene: TRBJ2-5
V gene: TRBV20-1
CDR3 protein: SAIRLQETQY

J gene: TRBJ2-2
V gene: TRBV20-1
CDR3 protein: SALSLGGYTGELF

J gene: TRBJ2-1
V gene: TRBV6-1
CDR3 protein: ASSPGLRYYNEQF

J gene: TRBJ1-2
V gene: TRBV29-1
CDR3 protein: SVAVGQVTYGYT

J gene: TRBJ2-5
V gene: TRBV20-1
CDR3 protein: SARGGTAETQY

J gene: TRBJ2-7
V gene: TRBV5-1
CDR3 protein: ASSLDRGVGEQY

J gene: TRBJ2-6
V gene: TRBV9
CDR3 protein: ASSVGMGEVANVLT

J gene: TRBJ1-6
V gene: TRBV6-1
CDR3 protein: ASTGEPFSPLH

J gene: TRBJ2-3
V gene: TRBV29-1
CDR3 protein: SVEKGSDTQY

J gene: TRBJ2-5
V gene: TRBV6-1
CDR3 protein: ASSEIAGVETQY

J gene: TRBJ2-5
V gene: TRBV12-3/TRBV12-4
CDR3 protein: ASSLRASEETQY

J gene: TRBJ1-2
V gene: TRBV20-1
CDR3 protein: SARNRGGYT

J gene: TRBJ2-7
V gene: TRBV30
CDR3 protein: AGAGPSYEQY

J gene: TRBJ2-5
V gene: TRBV12-3/TRBV12-4
CDR3 protein: ASSRTGERGMAQY

J gene: TRBJ2-3
V gene: TRBV5-1
CDR3 protein: ASSLSTGTEADTQY

J gene: TRBJ2-5
V gene: TRBV6-1
CDR3 protein: ASSDPRLAGGQETQY

J gene: TRBJ2-6
V gene: TRBV12-3/TRBV12-4
CDR3 protein: ASSLRVQGSSGANVLT

J gene: TRBJ2-1
V gene: TRBV6-1
CDR3 protein: ASIPARGNEQF

J gene: TRBJ2-1
V gene: TRBV20-1
CDR3 protein: SARALRQGYNEQF

J gene: TRBJ2-5
V gene: TRBV10-2
CDR3 protein: ASRGGFETQY

J gene: TRBJ2-7
V gene: TRBV7-9
CDR3 protein: ASASGRAPHEQY

J gene: TRBJ2-1
V gene: TRBV5-1
CDR3 protein: ASSLGGVSYNEQF

J gene: TRBJ2-3
V gene: TRBV27
CDR3 protein: ASSFMRGYTDTQY

J gene: TRBJ2-2
V gene: TRBV5-1
CDR3 protein: ASSSSGELGNTGELF

J gene: TRBJ2-5
V gene: TRBV20-1
CDR3 protein: SATQGRIQETQY

J gene: TRBJ2-5
V gene: TRBV20-1
CDR3 protein: SAYKASGEETQY

J gene: TRBJ2-7
V gene: TRBV7-2
CDR3 protein: ASKQNYEQY

J gene: TRBJ2-7
V gene: TRBV5-1
CDR3 protein: ASSRGGLAGEQY

J gene: TRBJ1-2
V gene: TRBV5-1
CDR3 protein: ASSSGQGRGYT

J gene: TRBJ1-2
V gene: TRBV5-5
CDR3 protein: ASRRAENNYGYT

J gene: TRBJ2-7
V gene: TRBV20-1
CDR3 protein: SAIGPGQGVYEQY

J gene: TRBJ2-7
V gene: TRBV6-2/TRBV6-3
CDR3 protein: ASRASGGKTGQY

J gene: TRBJ2-5
V gene: TRBV5-1
CDR3 protein: ASRRTSAQETQY

J gene: TRBJ2-7
V gene: TRBV20-1
CDR3 protein: SAGQHYEQY

J gene: TRBJ1-2
V gene: TRBV7-2
CDR3 protein: ASSLQTGEHGYT

J gene: TRBJ2-4
V gene: TRBV20-1
CDR3 protein: SVLPRGALAKNIQY

J gene: TRBJ2-1
V gene: TRBV20-1
CDR3 protein: SARIPGQGRNEQF